A single sample gave rise to the 11 T cell receptor beta chains below, sequenced in a study of shared clonotypes between healthy human individuals. Some clones are missing from TCRdb's copy, which holds only in-frame ones; the method was immunoSEQ multiplex PCR. This table holds about 100,000 clones, around 64% found once. The specimen sequenced was memory CD8+ T cells sorted from blood. As to subset: CD45RO+ cells pooled with CCR7-negative TemRA cells. The receptors derive from a woman in her 30s in good health.

This chain links TRBV30 with TRBJ1-4, with unresolved D. The CDR3 has 16 residues. V was clipped by 0 bases and J by 1 base, with 12 bases between them. CDR1 is GTSNPN and CDR2 is SVGIG in the germline V gene (reference sequence). The CDR3 reads CAWSVPQKETNEKLFF. The CDR3 nucleotides are TGTGCCTGGAGTGTACCTCAGAAGGAAACTAATGAAAAACTGTTTTTT.

The chain links TRBV7-2 to TRBJ2-1; D is ambiguous. The germline V and J ends were trimmed by 1 base and 0 bases, with 4 bases remaining between them. The V gene's germline CDR1 is SGHTA and CDR2 FQGNSA. This CDR3 has 14 residues. CDR3 protein: CASSLVSSYNEQFF. DNA for the CDR3: TGTGCCAGCAGCTTAGTGAGCTCCTACAATGAGCAGTTCTTC. Full variable domain (remainder filled in from reference TRBV7-2 and TRBJ2-1): GAGVSQSPSNKVTEKGKDVELRCDPISGHTALYWYRQSLGQGLEFLIYFQGNSAPDKSGLPSDRFSAERTGGSVSTLTIQRTQQEDSAVYLCASSLVSSYNEQFFGPGTRLTVL.

The chain joins TRBV6-4 to TRBJ2-2; perhaps TRBD1 as D (6 bases). The germline V gene has CDR1 MRHNA and CDR2 SNTAGT. This CDR3 is 13 amino acids long. V was pared by 8 bases and J by 1 base, with 8 bases between. The CDR3 protein is CASSTGNTGELFF. CDR3 DNA sequence: TGTGCCAGCTCGACAGGGAACACCGGGGAGCTGTTTTTT.

The table lists this clone with a few counts. The chain is built from TRBV6-5 and TRBJ2-3; D is possibly TRBD1 or TRBD2 (5 bases each). The CDR3 contains 15 residues. V lost 5 bases, J lost 0 bases, and 12 bases lay in between. Germline values: CDR1 MNHEY, CDR2 SVGAGI. CDR3 sequence reads: CASSLGTGSTDTQYF. As DNA, the CDR3 is TGTGCCAGCAGTCTCGGGACGGGAAGCACAGATACGCAGTATTTT.

The rearrangement joins TRBV6-1 to TRBJ1-5; TRBD1 matches 7 bases. Germline V lookup: CDR1 MNHNS, CDR2 SASEGT. This CDR3 spans 15 amino acids. V was pared by 6 bases and J by 5 bases, with 10 bases of the junction left unmatched. The CDR3 DNA reads as TGTGCCAGCAGCCGCACAGGGGACCTTTATCAGCCCCAGCATTTT. Its protein is CASSRTGDLYQPQHF.

The chain links TRBV5-5 to TRBJ2-2; TRBD2 matches at 9 bases. The CDR3 is made up of 17 amino acids. In germline, CDR1 is SGHKS, CDR2 YYEKEE (reference sequence). V lost 1 base, J lost 0 bases, and 4 bases stayed unmatched. CDR3 amino acids: CASSLYASGTNTGELFF. CDR3 DNA sequence: TGTGCCAGCAGCTTGTACGCTAGCGGGACGAACACCGGGGAGCTGTTTTTT. The full variable domain, its missing parts supplied by reference TRBV5-5 and TRBJ2-2, is DAGVTQSPTHLIKTRGQQVTLRCSPISGHKSVSWYQQVLGQGPQFIFQYYEKEERGRGNFPDRFSARQFPNYSSELNVNALLLGDSALYLCASSLYASGTNTGELFFGEGSRLTVL.

The chain uses TRBV25-1 and TRBJ2-1; 7 bases are shared with TRBD1. Germline V gives CDR1 MGHDK, CDR2 SYGVNS. The CDR3 has 18 amino acids. J gave up 1 base and V 1 base, and 10 bases lay outside the gene matches. This CDR3 reads CASSESGQSGGSYNEQFF. The DNA of the CDR3 is TGTGCCAGCAGTGAATCGGGTCAATCAGGGGGTTCCTACAATGAGCAGTTCTTC.

The rearrangement joins TRBV14 to TRBJ2-7; 9 nucleotides align to TRBD2. CDR1 and CDR2 (germline): SGHDN, FVKESK. V lost 4 bases and J lost 5; bases outside the gene matches: 9. The CDR3 sequence is 15 residues long. The CDR3 bases are TGTGCCAGCAGCCTCACTCTAGCGGGATTCAACGAGCAGTACTTC. This encodes CASSLTLAGFNEQYF.

This clone was counted only a few times. Other DNA sequences in this sample translate to the same CDR3. The genes are TRBV2 and TRBJ2-1; 8 bases are shared with TRBD2. This CDR3 contains 15 residues. V gave up 6 bases and J gave up 0 bases; unmatched junction bases: 4. Germline-derived CDR1 and CDR2 are SNHLY and FYNNEI. CDR3 nucleotide sequence: TGTGCCAGCAGGTTAGCGGGAAGCTCCTACAATGAGCAGTTCTTC. It specifies CASRLAGSSYNEQFF.

The chain's CDR3 is CASSDKITGNTEAFF. The CDR3 nucleotides are TGTGCCAGCAGTGATAAAATCACAGGGAACACTGAAGCTTTCTTT. The chain carries TRBV6-1 and TRBJ1-1, with D maybe TRBD1 (5 bases). CDR1 is MNHNS and CDR2 is SASEGT in the germline V gene. Trimming cost V 3 bases and J 1 base, with 12 bases left between them. The length of the CDR3 is 15 residues.

The rearrangement joins TRBV5-1 to TRBJ2-3, with D hard to call. CDR1 SGHRS and CDR2 YFSETQ come from the germline V gene. Trimming stripped 5 bases from V and 0 bases from J, with 7 bases between. This CDR3 is built from 13 residues. CDR3 bases: TGCGCCAGCAGGGTGGACAGCACAGATACGCAGTATTTT. Translated, it gives CASRVDSTDTQYF.